This T cell receptor (beta chain) was found in a study of blood T cell repertoires in COVID-19. Overall study: Some COVID-19 samples were acute and others convalescent; all came from the United States, Italy and Spain.

The V end lost 0 bases, the J end lost 4 bases, and 16 bases lay between the germline ends. Germline CDR1 reads SNHLY; CDR2 reads FYNNEI. The CDR3 consists of 16 residues. Original handling: Amplification of reference gene primers was used by the study to estimate nucleated cell counts. The protocol was immunoSEQ multiplex PCR, while the TCRdb copy is restricted to in-frame clones and leaves out a portion. For V, J and clone size, that table is used; D and trimming come from the DNA. The sample consists of 50,000 to 85,000 clones, around 77% of them appearing once. The specimen sequenced was peripheral blood. The clonotype comes from a human donor in a cohort sampled during active COVID-19. The genes are TRBV2 and TRBJ2-7, with TRBD1 as a possible D gene (6 bases). The CDR3 DNA follows: TGTGCCAGCAGTGAAGCGATTAACAGGGCCGTGTACGAGCAGTACTTC. Its translation is CASSEAINRAVYEQYF. The full variable domain, rest sourced from reference TRBV2 and TRBJ2-7, is EPEVTQTPSHQVTQMGQEVILRCVPISNHLYFYWYRQILGQKVEFLVSFYNNEISEKSEIFDDQFSVERPDGSNFTLKIRSTKLEDSAMYFCASSEAINRAVYEQYFGPGTRLTVT.